This T cell receptor beta chain appears in the sequencing data of a study of blood T cell repertoires in COVID-19. Study at large: From the United States, Italy and Spain came samples of acute and convalescent COVID-19. Sources were T cells, B-cell-depleted T cells, or PBMCs; the material itself was cDNA or gDNA.

A few counts support this clone. The table came from immunoSEQ multiplex PCR; TCRdb's copy has only in-frame clones and leaves some out. The table has 100,000 to 150,000 clones, approximately 74% seen once. The CDR3 runs to 15 residues. Germline assignment: CDR1 SGHVS and CDR2 FQNEAQ. The V end lost 5 bases, the J end lost 10 bases, and 21 bases lay between the germline ends. The gene calls are TRBV7-8 and TRBJ2-1; tentatively, D is TRBD2 (5 bases). Sequencing used peripheral blood. This receptor was taken from a woman in her sixties or seventies with acute or convalescent COVID-19. CDR3 in DNA: TGTGCCAGCAGCCCCGGGATAGCGTCACTTCCAGAGCAGTTCTTC. Amino acid sequence: CASSPGIASLPEQFF.